This T cell receptor beta chain was captured by sequencing in a study of blood T cells in healthy people across ages. Findings of the study overall: With age, beta diversity per million T cells declined roughly linearly, significantly by 30 to 40. Strongly correlated with naive T cell percentage was TCR beta diversity.

Combining a sample-barcoded 5' primer with a J-beta primer mix, a second PCR ran for about 7 to 11 cycles. Through a template-switch adaptor with 12 random nucleotides, each cDNA molecule received a tag. TCRdb used MiXCR to reprocess the 5' RACE reads, holding one entry per CDR3 protein. The sample contains about 720,000 distinct CDR3 sequences, 20% to 25% of which appear only once. The sample, around 10 milliliters of peripheral blood, was drawn from each donor. This clonotype was detected ten times or more. Its specificity is unknown. The germline V and J ends were trimmed by 2 bases and 2 bases, with 4 bases remaining between them. Germline assignment: CDR1 MNHEY and CDR2 SVGEGT. This CDR3 comprises 12 residues.

The sequenced sample was blood. This receptor was taken from a man aged 65 to 79 in good health. The genes are TRBV6-2 or TRBV6-3 and TRBJ2-7; D not certain. The CDR3: CASSYPPYEQYV. CDR3 coding DNA: TGTGCCAGCAGTTACCCCCCCTACGAGCAGTACGTC.